The clone carrying this T cell receptor (beta chain) was observed a handful of times. No antigen is known for it. The CDR3 runs to 13 residues. The germline CDR1 and CDR2 sequences are GTSNPN and SVGIG (reference sequence). The V and J ends lost 0 bases and 3 bases respectively, with 9 bases between them. This sample was taken from a study of beta chain features in type 1 diabetes. Study-level background: Healthy donors and patients had similar age, gender and cell yields. Overall study findings and caveats: Shorter TCRB CDR3s, moderately but significantly so, marked every one of the four CD4+ subsets in Type 1 diabetes patients. Insertions were fewer and deletions more numerous at VDJ junctions in type 1 diabetes patients. A PCR bias possibly favoring shorter templates would apply equally to patients and controls.

The investigators reverse transcribed all of the isolated RNA, so they sequenced expressed TCRB transcripts. Produced via immunoSEQ multiplex PCR; TCRdb's table is partial and in-frame only. The sample contains hundreds of thousands of clones, over 10% of which appear only once. Sorting based on CD45RO/CCR7/CD25/CD127/CD95/CD27 separated CD4+ naive, central memory, regulatory and stem cell-like memory cells. The sequencing sample was made of naive CD4+ T cells from blood. This chain joins TRBV30 and TRBJ2-7, with unresolved D. The TCR originated in a man aged 18 to 35 with type 1 diabetes. The CDR3 bases are TGTGCCTGGAGTGTACACCTCCTCTACGAGCAGTACTTC. As protein: CAWSVHLLYEQYF. Full variable domain (outside the CDR3, taken from reference TRBV30 and TRBJ2-7): SQTIHQWPATLVQPVGSPLSLECTVEGTSNPNLYWYRQAAGRGLQLLFYSVGIGQISSEVPQNLSASRPQDRQFILSSKKLLLSDSGFYLCAWSVHLLYEQYFGPGTRLTVT.